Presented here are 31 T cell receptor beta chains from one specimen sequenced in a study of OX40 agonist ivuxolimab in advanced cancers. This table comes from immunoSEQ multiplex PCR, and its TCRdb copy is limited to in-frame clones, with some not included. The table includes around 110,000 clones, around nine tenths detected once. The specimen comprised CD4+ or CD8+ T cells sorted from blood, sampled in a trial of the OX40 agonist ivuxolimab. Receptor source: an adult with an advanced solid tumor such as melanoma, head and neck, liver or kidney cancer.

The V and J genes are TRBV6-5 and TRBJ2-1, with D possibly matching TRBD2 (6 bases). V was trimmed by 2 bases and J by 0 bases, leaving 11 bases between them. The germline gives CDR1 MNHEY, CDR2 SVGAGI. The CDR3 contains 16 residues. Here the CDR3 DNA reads TGTGCCAGCAGTTACGGCGGGGTAGGCTCCTACAATGAGCAGTTCTTC. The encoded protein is CASSYGGVGSYNEQFF.

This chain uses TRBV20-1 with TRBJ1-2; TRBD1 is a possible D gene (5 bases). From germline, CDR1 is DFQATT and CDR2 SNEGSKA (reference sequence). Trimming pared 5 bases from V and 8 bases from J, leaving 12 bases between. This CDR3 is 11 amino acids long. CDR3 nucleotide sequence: TGCAGTGCTCGGACGGGGCTGGGCTACACCTTC. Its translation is CSARTGLGYTF.

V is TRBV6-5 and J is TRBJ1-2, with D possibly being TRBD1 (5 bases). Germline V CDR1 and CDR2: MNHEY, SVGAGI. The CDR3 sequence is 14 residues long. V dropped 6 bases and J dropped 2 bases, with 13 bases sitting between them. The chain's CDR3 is CASRTGPSNYGYTF. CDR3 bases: TGTGCCAGCAGAACGGGACCCTCAAACTATGGCTACACCTTC.

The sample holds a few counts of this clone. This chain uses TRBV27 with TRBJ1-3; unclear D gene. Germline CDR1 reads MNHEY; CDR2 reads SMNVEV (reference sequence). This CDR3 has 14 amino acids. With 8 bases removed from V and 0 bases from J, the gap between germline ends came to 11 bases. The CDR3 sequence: CASRAVSSGNTIYF. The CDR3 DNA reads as TGTGCCAGCCGTGCAGTTAGCTCTGGAAACACCATATATTTT.

Written as DNA, the CDR3 is TGCGCCAGCAGGACTAGCGGACCGACTAGAAGCACAGATACGCAGTATTTT. Translation gives CASRTSGPTRSTDTQYF. The V call is TRBV5-1, the J call TRBJ2-3, with 9 nucleotides matching TRBD2. From germline, CDR1 is SGHRS and CDR2 YFSETQ. With V trimmed by 5 bases and J by 0 bases, 10 bases remained unmatched. The CDR3 covers 17 residues.

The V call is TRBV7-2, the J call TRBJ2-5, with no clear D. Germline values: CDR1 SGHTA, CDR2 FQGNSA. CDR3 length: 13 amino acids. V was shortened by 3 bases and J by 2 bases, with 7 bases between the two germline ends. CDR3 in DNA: TGTGCCAGCAGCTTCTCTAGACAAGAGACCCAGTACTTC. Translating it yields CASSFSRQETQYF. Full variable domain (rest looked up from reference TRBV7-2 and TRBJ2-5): GAGVSQSPSNKVTEKGKDVELRCDPISGHTALYWYRQSLGQGLEFLIYFQGNSAPDKSGLPSDRFSAERTGGSVSTLTIQRTQQEDSAVYLCASSFSRQETQYFGPGTRLLVL.

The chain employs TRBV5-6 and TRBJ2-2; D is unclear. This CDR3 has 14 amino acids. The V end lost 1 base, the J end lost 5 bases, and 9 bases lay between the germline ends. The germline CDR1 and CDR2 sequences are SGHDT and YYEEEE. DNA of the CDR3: TGTGCCAGCAGCTTGCTTGGGGAAACCGGGGAGCTGTTTTTT. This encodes CASSLLGETGELFF. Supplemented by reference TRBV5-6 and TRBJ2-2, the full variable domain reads DAGVTQSPTHLIKTRGQQVTLRCSPKSGHDTVSWYQQALGQGPQFIFQYYEEEERQRGNFPDRFSGHQFPNYSSELNVNALLLGDSALYLCASSLLGETGELFFGEGSRLTVL.

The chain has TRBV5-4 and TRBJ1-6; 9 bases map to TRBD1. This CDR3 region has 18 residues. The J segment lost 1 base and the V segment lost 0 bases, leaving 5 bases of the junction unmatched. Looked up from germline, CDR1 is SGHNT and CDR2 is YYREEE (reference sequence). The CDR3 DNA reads TGTGCCAGCAGCTTGGTAGGACAGGGGTTGTCCTATAATTCACCCCTCCACTTT. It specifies CASSLVGQGLSYNSPLHF.

The CDR3 DNA follows: TGTGCCAGCAGCTTAGCGCGAGGTGGCCCCAAGCCGACCCAGTACTTC. Translating gives CASSLARGGPKPTQYF. The V call is TRBV7-2, the J call TRBJ2-5, with D unresolved. This CDR3 spans 16 amino acids. The V gene lost 0 bases and the J gene lost 7 bases, with 18 bases spanning the gap. CDR1 and CDR2 from the germline V gene are SGHTA and FQGNSA.

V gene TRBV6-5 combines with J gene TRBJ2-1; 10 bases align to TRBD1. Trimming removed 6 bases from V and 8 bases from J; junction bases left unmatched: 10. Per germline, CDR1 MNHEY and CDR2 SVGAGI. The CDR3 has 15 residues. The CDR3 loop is CASSFYGQGGDEQFF. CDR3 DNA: TGTGCCAGCAGCTTCTATGGACAGGGGGGGGATGAGCAGTTCTTC.

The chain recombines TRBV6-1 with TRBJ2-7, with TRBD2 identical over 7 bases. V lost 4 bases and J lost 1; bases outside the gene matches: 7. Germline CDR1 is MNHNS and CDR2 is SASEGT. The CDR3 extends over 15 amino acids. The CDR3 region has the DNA TGTGCCAGCAGTGGGGGAGGGACGGGGTCCTACGAGCAGTACTTC. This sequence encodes CASSGGGTGSYEQYF.

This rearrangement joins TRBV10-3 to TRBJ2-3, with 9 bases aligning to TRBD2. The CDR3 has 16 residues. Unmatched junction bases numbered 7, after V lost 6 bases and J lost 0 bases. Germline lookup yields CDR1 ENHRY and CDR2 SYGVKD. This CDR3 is CAISLSGGTSTDTQYF. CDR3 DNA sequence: TGTGCCATCAGCCTCAGCGGGGGGACTAGCACAGATACGCAGTATTTT.

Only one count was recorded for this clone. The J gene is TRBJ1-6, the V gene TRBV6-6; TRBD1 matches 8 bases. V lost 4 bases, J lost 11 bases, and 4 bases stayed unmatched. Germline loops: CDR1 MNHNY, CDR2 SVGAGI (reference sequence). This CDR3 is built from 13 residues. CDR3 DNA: TGTGCCAGCAGTTCTCAGGGGGCTACACCCCTCCACTTT. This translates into CASSSQGATPLHF.

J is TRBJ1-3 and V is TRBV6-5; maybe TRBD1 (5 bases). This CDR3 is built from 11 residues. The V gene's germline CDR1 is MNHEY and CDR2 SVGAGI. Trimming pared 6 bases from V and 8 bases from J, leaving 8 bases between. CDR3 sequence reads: CASSTGYTIYF. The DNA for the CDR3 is TGTGCCAGCAGCACAGGATACACCATATATTTT.

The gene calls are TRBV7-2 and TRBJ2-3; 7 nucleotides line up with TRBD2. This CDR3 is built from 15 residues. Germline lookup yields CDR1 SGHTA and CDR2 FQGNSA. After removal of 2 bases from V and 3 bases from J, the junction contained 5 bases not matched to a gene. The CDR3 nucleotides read TGTGCCAGCAGCTTATCGGGGGGATGGACAGATACGCAGTATTTT. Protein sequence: CASSLSGGWTDTQYF.

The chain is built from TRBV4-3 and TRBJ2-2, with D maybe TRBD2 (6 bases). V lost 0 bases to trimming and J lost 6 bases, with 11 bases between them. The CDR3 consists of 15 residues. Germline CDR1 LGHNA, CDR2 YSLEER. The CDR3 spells CASSQEGLRAGELFF. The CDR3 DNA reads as TGCGCCAGCAGCCAAGAGGGACTCAGGGCCGGGGAGCTGTTTTTT.

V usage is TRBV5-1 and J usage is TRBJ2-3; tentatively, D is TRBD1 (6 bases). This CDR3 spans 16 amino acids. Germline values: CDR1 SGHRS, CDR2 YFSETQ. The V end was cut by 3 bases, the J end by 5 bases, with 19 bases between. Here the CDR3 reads CASSSGLQGTVDTQYF. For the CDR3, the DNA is TGCGCCAGCAGCTCGGGTTTACAGGGAACGGTAGATACGCAGTATTTT.

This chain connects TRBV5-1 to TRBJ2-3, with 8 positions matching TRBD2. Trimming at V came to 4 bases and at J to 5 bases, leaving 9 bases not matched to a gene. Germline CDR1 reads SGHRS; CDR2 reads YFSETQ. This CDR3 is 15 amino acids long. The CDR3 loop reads CASSNSGAPGDTQYF. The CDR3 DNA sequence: TGCGCCAGCAGCAATAGCGGGGCGCCCGGAGATACGCAGTATTTT.

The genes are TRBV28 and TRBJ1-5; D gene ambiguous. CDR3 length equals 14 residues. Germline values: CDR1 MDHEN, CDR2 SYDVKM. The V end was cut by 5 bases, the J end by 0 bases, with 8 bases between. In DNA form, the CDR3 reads TGTGCCAGCAGTACACACGGTAGCAATCAGCCCCAGCATTTT. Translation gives CASSTHGSNQPQHF.

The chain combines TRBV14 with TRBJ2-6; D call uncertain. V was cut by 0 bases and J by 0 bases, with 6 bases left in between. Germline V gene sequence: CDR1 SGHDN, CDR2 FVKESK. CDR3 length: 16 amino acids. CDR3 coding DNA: TGTGCCAGCAGCCAAGATTTTTTCTCTGGGGCCAACGTCCTGACTTTC. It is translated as CASSQDFFSGANVLTF.

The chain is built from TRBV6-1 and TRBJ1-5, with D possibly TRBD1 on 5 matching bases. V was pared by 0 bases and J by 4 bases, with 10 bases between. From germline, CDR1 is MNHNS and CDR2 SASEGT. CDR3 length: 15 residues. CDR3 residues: CASSEAGGGNQPQHF. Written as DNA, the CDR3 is TGTGCCAGCAGTGAAGCTGGGGGAGGAAATCAGCCCCAGCATTTT.

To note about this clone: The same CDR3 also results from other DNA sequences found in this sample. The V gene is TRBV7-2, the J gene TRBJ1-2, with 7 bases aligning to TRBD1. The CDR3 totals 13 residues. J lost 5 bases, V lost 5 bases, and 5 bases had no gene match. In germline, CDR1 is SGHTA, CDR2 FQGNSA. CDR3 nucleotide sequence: TGTGCCAGCAGCCCCGGGACAGAGTATGGCTACACCTTC. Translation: CASSPGTEYGYTF.

The CDR3, as DNA: TGCGCCAGCAGCCAGCGCCCGTTGACAAGGCCGGGGGATGGTGGAAACACCATATATTTT. Translating gives CASSQRPLTRPGDGGNTIYF. The chain is built from TRBV4-1 and TRBJ1-3; D might be TRBD1 (5 bases). The germline gives CDR1 MGHRA, CDR2 YSYEKL. Trimming removed 3 bases from V and 3 bases from J, with 27 bases in between. CDR3 length: 20 residues.

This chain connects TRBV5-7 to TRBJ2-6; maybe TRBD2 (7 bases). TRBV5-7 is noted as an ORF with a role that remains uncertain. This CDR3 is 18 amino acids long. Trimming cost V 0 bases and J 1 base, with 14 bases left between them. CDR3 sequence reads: CASSLVPEGGSGANVLTF. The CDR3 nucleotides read TGTGCCAGCAGCTTGGTCCCCGAGGGGGGGTCTGGGGCCAACGTCCTGACTTTC.

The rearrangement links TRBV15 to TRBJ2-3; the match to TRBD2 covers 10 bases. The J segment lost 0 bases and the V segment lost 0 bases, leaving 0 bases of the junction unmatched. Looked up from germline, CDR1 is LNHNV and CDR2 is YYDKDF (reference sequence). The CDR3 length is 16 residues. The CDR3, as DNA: TGTGCCACCAGCAGAGAACTAGCGGGGAGCACAGATACGCAGTATTTT. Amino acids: CATSRELAGSTDTQYF.

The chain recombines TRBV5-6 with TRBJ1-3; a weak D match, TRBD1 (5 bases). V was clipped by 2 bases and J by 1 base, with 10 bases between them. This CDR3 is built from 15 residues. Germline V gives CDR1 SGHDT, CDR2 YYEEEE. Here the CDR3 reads CASSLYGASGNTIYF. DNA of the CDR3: TGTGCCAGCAGCTTATATGGGGCTTCTGGAAACACCATATATTTT.

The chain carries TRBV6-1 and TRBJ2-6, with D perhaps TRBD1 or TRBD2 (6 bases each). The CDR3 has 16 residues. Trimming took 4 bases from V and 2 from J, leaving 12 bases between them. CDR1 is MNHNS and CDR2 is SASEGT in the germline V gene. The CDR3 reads CASSASRGAGANVLTF. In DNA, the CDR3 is TGTGCCAGCAGTGCATCAAGGGGGGCTGGGGCCAACGTCCTGACTTTC.

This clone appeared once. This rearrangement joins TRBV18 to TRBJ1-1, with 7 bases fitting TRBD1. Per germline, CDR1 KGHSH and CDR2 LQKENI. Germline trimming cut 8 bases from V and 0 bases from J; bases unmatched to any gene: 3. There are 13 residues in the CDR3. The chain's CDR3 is CASGQVMNTEAFF. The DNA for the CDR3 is TGTGCCAGCGGACAGGTGATGAACACTGAAGCTTTCTTT.

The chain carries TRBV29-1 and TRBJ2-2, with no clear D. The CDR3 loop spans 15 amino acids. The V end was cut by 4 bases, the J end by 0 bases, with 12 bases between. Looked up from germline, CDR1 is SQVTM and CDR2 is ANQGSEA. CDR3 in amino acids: CSVASAGANTGELFF. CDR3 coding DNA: TGCAGCGTTGCGAGCGCAGGAGCGAACACCGGGGAGCTGTTTTTT.

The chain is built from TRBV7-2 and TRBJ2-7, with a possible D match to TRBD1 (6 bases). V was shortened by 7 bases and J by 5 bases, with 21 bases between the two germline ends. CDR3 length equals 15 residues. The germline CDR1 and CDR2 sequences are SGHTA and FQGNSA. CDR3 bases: TGTGCCAGCACCCCCCCTTGGCAGGGGCGGGACGAGCAGTACTTC. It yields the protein CASTPPWQGRDEQYF.

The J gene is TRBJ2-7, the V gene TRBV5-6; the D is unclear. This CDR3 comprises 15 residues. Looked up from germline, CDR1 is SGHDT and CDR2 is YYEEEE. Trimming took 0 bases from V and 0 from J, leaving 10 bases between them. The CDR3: CASSLAGPPSYEQYF. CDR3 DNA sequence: TGTGCCAGCAGCTTGGCCGGACCGCCCTCCTACGAGCAGTACTTC. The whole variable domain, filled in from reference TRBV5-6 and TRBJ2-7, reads DAGVTQSPTHLIKTRGQQVTLRCSPKSGHDTVSWYQQALGQGPQFIFQYYEEEERQRGNFPDRFSGHQFPNYSSELNVNALLLGDSALYLCASSLAGPPSYEQYFGPGTRLTVT.